Listed below are T cell receptor beta chains from one sample, sequenced in a study of shared clonotypes between healthy human individuals. Here immunoSEQ multiplex PCR was the method, and the copy in TCRdb shows in-frame clones only, minus some. The sample yields more than 550,000 clones, around 90% seen once. The specimen was naive CD8+ T cells sorted from blood. These receptors came from a man between 25 and 39 years old in good health. Each CDR3 is given with its conserved first and last residue. Each record gives: V gene, J gene, clone size, D gene, CDR3 protein, CDR3 DNA. A D gene is named only where the DNA matches it firmly. Rows may omit the clone size; those that give it use once, few, many or a size class.

TRBV9	TRBJ2-1	NA	NA	CASSVRDEQFF	TGTGCCAGCAGCGTACGAGATGAGCAGTTCTTC
TRBV9	TRBJ2-7	NA	TRBD2	CASSVASGLSYEQYF	TGTGCCAGCAGCGTAGCTAGCGGTCTCTCTTACGAGCAGTACTTC
TRBV29-1	TRBJ2-3	NA	TRBD2	CSALTSGQGDTQYF	TGCAGCGCTCTGACTAGCGGCCAGGGAGATACGCAGTATTTT
TRBV5-4	TRBJ2-7	NA	TRBD1	CASSSRQGIHEQYF	TGTGCCAGCAGCTCGAGACAGGGCATCCACGAGCAGTACTTC
TRBV6-1	TRBJ1-1	NA	NA	CASSKTVGDGTEAFF	TGTGCCAGCAGTAAGACGGTTGGGGATGGCACTGAAGCTTTCTTT
TRBV15	TRBJ2-1	NA	TRBD1	CATSRELQGTYNEQFF	TGTGCCACCAGCAGAGAGTTACAGGGGACCTACAATGAGCAGTTCTTC
TRBV7-9	TRBJ2-7	few	TRBD1	CASSFGQGASYEQYF	TGTGCCAGCAGCTTCGGACAGGGGGCTTCCTACGAGCAGTACTTC
TRBV13	TRBJ2-1	NA	NA	CASSSTGTYNEQFF	TGTGCCAGCAGCTCAACAGGGACCTACAATGAGCAGTTCTTC
TRBV15	TRBJ2-5	NA	TRBD1	CATSSGTGGAQYF	TGTGCCACCAGCAGCGGGACAGGGGGCGCCCAGTACTTC
TRBV27	TRBJ2-7	NA	NA	CASKVLDNSYEQYF	TGTGCCAGCAAGGTCTTGGACAACTCCTACGAGCAGTACTTC
TRBV10-3	TRBJ1-2	NA	NA	CASGTALGYTF	TGTGCCAGCGGGACTGCCCTGGGCTACACCTTC
TRBV6-6	TRBJ2-1	NA	NA	CASSYSDNEQFF	TGTGCCAGCAGTTACTCAGACAATGAGCAGTTCTTC
TRBV10-1	TRBJ2-7	NA	NA	CASSVGPTTYEQYF	TGCGCCAGCAGTGTGGGGCCCACTACCTACGAGCAGTACTTC
TRBV28	TRBJ2-7	NA	NA	CASSAGRGGYEQYF	TGTGCCAGCAGTGCCGGCAGGGGAGGCTACGAGCAGTACTTC
TRBV5-6	TRBJ1-1	NA	NA	CASSFGSGGTEAFF	TGTGCCAGCAGCTTCGGCTCCGGGGGGACTGAAGCTTTCTTT
TRBV28	TRBJ2-7	NA	NA	CASSYLDGSSYEQYF	TGTGCCAGCAGTTATTTGGACGGCAGCTCCTACGAGCAGTACTTC
TRBV27	TRBJ2-7	NA	NA	CASSYASSLYEQYF	TGTGCCAGCAGTTACGCGTCGAGCCTCTACGAGCAGTACTTC
TRBV27	TRBJ1-5	few	NA	CASSLLGNQPQHF	TGTGCCAGCAGTTTATTGGGCAATCAGCCCCAGCATTTT
TRBV7-9	TRBJ1-2	NA	TRBD1	CASSSDRGRVYGYTF	TGTGCCAGCAGCTCGGACAGGGGGCGTGTGTATGGCTACACCTTC
TRBV6-4	TRBJ2-6	few	NA	CASSDRDNSGANVLTF	TGTGCCAGCAGTGACCGGGACAACTCTGGGGCCAACGTCCTGACTTTC
TRBV10-3	TRBJ2-7	NA	NA	CAISSSGSALEQYF	TGTGCCATCAGTTCCTCTGGCTCAGCCCTCGAGCAGTACTTC
TRBV27	TRBJ2-7	NA	TRBD2	CASRSGGAYEQYF	TGTGCCAGCAGGTCCGGGGGGGCCTACGAGCAGTACTTC
TRBV7-8	TRBJ2-7	NA	TRBD1	CASSSLEGTDSYEQYF	TGTGCCAGCAGCTCACTCGAAGGGACAGATTCCTACGAGCAGTACTTC
TRBV7-9	TRBJ2-4	few	TRBD1	CASSLVSRGLDIQYF	TGTGCCAGCAGCTTAGTCAGCAGGGGGCTTGACATTCAGTACTTC
TRBV5-1	TRBJ1-3	NA	NA	CASSFDNSGNTIYF	TGCGCCAGCAGCTTTGACAACTCTGGAAACACCATATATTTT
TRBV28	TRBJ2-1	NA	TRBD1	CASRQGALEQFF	TGTGCCAGCAGACAGGGGGCATTAGAGCAGTTCTTC
TRBV9	TRBJ2-1	NA	NA	CASSPPAYNEQFF	TGTGCCAGCAGCCCTCCGGCCTACAATGAGCAGTTCTTC
TRBV11-2	TRBJ1-1	NA	NA	CASSRGGTEAFF	TGTGCCAGCTCGAGGGGAGGCACTGAAGCTTTCTTT
TRBV11-2	TRBJ2-7	NA	NA	CASSLDAGVVYEQYF	TGTGCCAGCAGCTTAGACGCCGGGGTAGTCTACGAGCAGTACTTC
TRBV12-5	TRBJ1-2	NA	NA	CASGLEKGGLGYGYTF	TGTGCTAGTGGTTTAGAAAAAGGGGGTTTGGGCTATGGCTACACCTTC
TRBV6-5	TRBJ2-7	once	NA	CASKKQGYEQYF	TGTGCCAGCAAAAAACAGGGCTACGAGCAGTACTTC
TRBV27	TRBJ2-7	NA	NA	CASSLSRGQISYEQYF	TGTGCCAGCAGTTTATCAAGAGGACAGATCTCCTACGAGCAGTACTTC
TRBV6-6	TRBJ2-7	NA	TRBD1	CASSYSLDRANEQYF	TGTGCCAGCAGTTACTCTTTGGACAGGGCCAACGAGCAGTACTTC
TRBV7-8	TRBJ2-1	NA	TRBD2	CASSSGSSYNEQFF	TGTGCCAGCAGTAGCGGGAGCTCCTACAATGAGCAGTTCTTC
TRBV7-2	TRBJ2-7	once	TRBD1	CASSSSTRTGSHEQYF	TGTGCCAGCAGCTCCTCCACCCGGACAGGGTCCCACGAGCAGTACTTC
TRBV6-4	TRBJ2-1	NA	NA	CASSDIRRGNEQFF	TGTGCCAGCAGTGACATAAGAAGGGGCAATGAGCAGTTCTTC
TRBV28	TRBJ2-7	NA	NA	CASSLVPANSEQYF	TGTGCCAGCAGTTTAGTCCCGGCAAACTCCGAGCAGTACTTC
TRBV27	TRBJ2-7	NA	TRBD2	CASSLAGVYEQYF	TGTGCCAGCAGTCTAGCGGGAGTCTACGAGCAGTACTTC
TRBV7-9	TRBJ1-1	NA	NA	CASSPFRRTASEAFF	TGTGCCAGCAGCCCATTCCGGCGGACAGCATCCGAAGCTTTCTTT
TRBV11-3	TRBJ2-7	NA	NA	CASSLVGESYEQYF	TGTGCCAGCAGCTTAGTAGGCGAATCCTACGAGCAGTACTTC
TRBV7-6	TRBJ2-6	few	NA	CASSLDRASSGANVLTF	TGTGCCAGCAGCTTAGACAGGGCTAGCTCTGGGGCCAACGTCCTGACTTTC
TRBV6-1	TRBJ2-1	NA	NA	CATRGTFYNEQFF	TGTGCCACCCGCGGAACGTTCTACAATGAGCAGTTCTTC
TRBV11-2	TRBJ2-7	NA	NA	CASRGRSYEQYF	TGTGCCAGCAGGGGTAGGTCCTACGAGCAGTACTTC
TRBV7-8	TRBJ2-1	once	NA	CASSLSPLNEQFF	TGTGCCAGCAGCTTAAGCCCCCTGAATGAGCAGTTCTTC
TRBV2	TRBJ1-3	NA	NA	CASKQRDNSGNTIYF	TGTGCCAGCAAACAACGGGACAACTCTGGAAACACCATATATTTT
TRBV21-1	TRBJ2-3	once	NA	CASSKGEGNSTDTQYF	TGTGCCAGCAGCAAAGGAGAAGGGAATAGCACAGATACGCAGTATTTT
TRBV6-1	TRBJ2-1	NA	TRBD2	CASSLWGLYNEQFF	TGTGCCAGCAGTTTATGGGGACTATACAATGAGCAGTTCTTC
TRBV19	TRBJ2-3	NA	NA	CASSITHFAGTTDTQYF	TGTGCCAGTAGTATAACTCACTTTGCAGGTACAACAGATACGCAGTATTTT
TRBV12-5	TRBJ2-1	NA	NA	CASGSYNEQFF	TGTGCTAGTGGTTCGTACAATGAGCAGTTCTTC
TRBV14	TRBJ1-2	NA	TRBD1	CASSPRGQGAYGYTF	TGTGCCAGCAGCCCGAGGGGACAGGGGGCGTATGGCTACACCTTC
TRBV9	TRBJ2-1	NA	NA	CASSVVAGDHEQFF	TGTGCCAGCAGCGTAGTGGCCGGGGACCATGAGCAGTTCTTC
TRBV27	TRBJ2-3	once	NA	CASSRVLPHTDTQYF	TGTGCCAGCAGTCGGGTACTCCCCCACACAGATACGCAGTATTTT
TRBV14	TRBJ1-2	NA	NA	CASSQLRVEPTF	TGTGCCAGCAGCCAGTTACGGGTAGAACCCACCTTC
TRBV9	TRBJ2-2	NA	NA	CASSVNRGAPVNTGELFF	TGTGCCAGCAGCGTAAACCGTGGGGCCCCTGTGAACACCGGGGAGCTGTTTTTT
TRBV7-6	TRBJ1-1	NA	NA	CASSLGGVNTEAFF	TGTGCCAGCAGCTTAGGAGGGGTGAACACTGAAGCTTTCTTT